The next 17 T cell receptor beta chains were all read from a single sample in a study of identical twins. TCRdb re-derived calls from the 5' RACE reads in MiXCR, one entry per CDR3 protein. Of under 1 million distinct CDR3 sequences listed, roughly an eighth were seen once; the top ten hold roughly 1.5%. These records were also assigned to another study, of yellow fever vaccine responses in identical twins.

Sequenced sample: PBMCs. These receptors were taken from a woman between 18 and 30 years old in good health.

The table lists this clonotype with a few counts. This chain links TRBV5-1 with TRBJ2-2; TRBD1 matches at 7 bases. V lost 2 bases to trimming and J lost 3 bases; unmatched junction nucleotides: 4. The CDR3 spans 15 residues. Germline CDR1 is SGHRS and CDR2 is YFSETQ. For the CDR3, the DNA is TGCGCCAGCAGCTTCGGGACAGAGTACACCGGGGAGCTGTTTTTT. This sequence encodes CASSFGTEYTGELFF.

J is TRBJ1-5 and V is TRBV7-2; D perhaps matches TRBD1 (5 bases). The germline V gene encodes CDR1 SGHTA and CDR2 FQGNSA. The V end was cut by 5 bases, the J end by 0 bases, with 11 bases between. The CDR3 is 15 residues long. The CDR3 DNA reads as TGTGCCAGCAGCCCGGTGGGGGTTAGCAATCAGCCCCAGCATTTT. Translated, it gives CASSPVGVSNQPQHF. Full variable domain (missing parts from reference TRBV7-2 and TRBJ1-5): GAGVSQSPSNKVTEKGKDVELRCDPISGHTALYWYRQSLGQGLEFLIYFQGNSAPDKSGLPSDRFSAERTGGSVSTLTIQRTQQEDSAVYLCASSPVGVSNQPQHFGDGTRLSIL.

The table lists this clonotype with a few counts. The V call is TRBV5-6, the J call TRBJ2-2, with 8 positions matching TRBD1. V shed 4 bases and J 3 bases; nucleotides not matched to a gene: 8. This CDR3 has 16 residues. Germline V gene data show CDR1 as SGHDT and CDR2 as YYEEEE. CDR3 sequence: CASSRGWTGYTGELFF. The CDR3 DNA reads as TGTGCCAGCAGCCGTGGTTGGACAGGGTACACCGGGGAGCTGTTTTTT.

V gene TRBV12-3 or TRBV12-4 combines with J gene TRBJ2-2; a weak D match, TRBD2 (5 bases). CDR3 size: 16 residues. Trimming shortened V by 3 bases and J by 4 bases, and 15 bases separated the two germline ends. CDR3 coding DNA: TGTGCCAGCAGTTTCCGGTCACTAGTAGTCACCGGGGAGCTGTTTTTT. This translates into CASSFRSLVVTGELFF.

This chain joins TRBV5-8 and TRBJ2-7; perhaps TRBD2 as D (7 bases). This CDR3 region has 13 residues. The V gene's germline CDR1 is SGHTS and CDR2 YDEGEE. V shed 7 bases and J shed 5 bases, with 16 bases lying between them. The CDR3 DNA reads TGTGCCAGCGTTGAGGGGGGGTCCCACGAGCAGTACGTC. Its protein is CASVEGGSHEQYV.

In this sample, this clonotype turned up many times. V usage is TRBV12-3 or TRBV12-4 and J usage is TRBJ1-5; 10 bases match TRBD1. This CDR3 is built from 15 residues. V lost 1 base to trimming and J lost 5 bases; unmatched junction nucleotides: 2. CDR3 loop: CASSLEGTGDQPQHF. CDR3 in DNA: TGTGCCAGCAGTTTAGAAGGGACAGGGGATCAGCCCCAGCATTTT.

This clonotype occurred a few times. The chain combines TRBV5-4 with TRBJ2-7; possible D gene TRBD1, 6 bases. V lost 2 bases, J lost 3 bases, and 9 bases lay in between. Germline loops: CDR1 SGHNT, CDR2 YYREEE (reference sequence). The CDR3 loop spans 13 amino acids. CDR3 protein: CASSFGQYYEQYV. CDR3 coding DNA: TGTGCCAGCAGCTTTGGACAGTACTACGAGCAGTACGTC.

V usage is TRBV7-8 and J usage is TRBJ1-5, with D perhaps matching TRBD1 (6 bases). The ends were cut back, 0 bases at V and 3 bases at J, with 15 bases in the middle. The CDR3 consists of 17 residues. Germline V lookup: CDR1 SGHVS, CDR2 FQNEAQ. In DNA, the CDR3 is TGTGCCAGCAGCTTAGCGACTCTTCGACAGGTCAATCAGCCCCAGCATTTT. Its protein product is CASSLATLRQVNQPQHF.

The chain uses TRBV6-2 or TRBV6-3 and TRBJ2-7, with 11 bases fitting TRBD2. This CDR3 is 16 amino acids long. J lost 6 bases, V lost 0 bases, and 7 bases had no gene match. CDR1 and CDR2 from the germline V gene are MNHEY and SVGEGT. The CDR3 is CASSYSTSGRSLEQYF. The CDR3 coding sequence is TGTGCCAGCAGTTACTCTACTAGCGGGAGAAGTCTCGAGCAGTACTTC.

The chain is built from TRBV6-2 or TRBV6-3 and TRBJ2-7; weak D call: TRBD1 (5 bases). Germline V CDR1 and CDR2: MNHEY, SVGEGT. V lost 5 bases, J lost 7 bases, and 9 bases lay in between. The CDR3 sequence is 11 residues long. Here the CDR3 reads CASSPGQEQYF. The DNA of the CDR3 is TGTGCCAGCAGTCCCGGACAAGAGCAGTACTTC.

This clonotype was recorded at least ten times. The chain links TRBV5-1 to TRBJ2-3, with 9 nucleotides matching TRBD1. The CDR3 covers 15 residues. Germline V lookup: CDR1 SGHRS, CDR2 YFSETQ. With V trimmed by 4 bases and J by 5 bases, 8 bases remained unmatched. For the CDR3, the DNA is TGCGCCAGCAGCCGTCCCGGGACAGGGATAGATACGCAGTATTTT. This codes for CASSRPGTGIDTQYF. Drawing the rest from reference TRBV5-1 and TRBJ2-3, the complete variable domain is KAGVTQTPRYLIKTRGQQVTLSCSPISGHRSVSWYQQTPGQGLQFLFEYFSETQRNKGNFPGRFSGRQFSNSRSEMNVSTLELGDSALYLCASSRPGTGIDTQYFGPGTRLTVL.

This clonotype has more than one count but fewer than ten. The CDR3 sequence is CASSLGYGTVGNTIYF. CDR3 nucleotide sequence: TGCGCCAGCAGCTTAGGATACGGGACGGTAGGAAACACCATATATTTT. The gene calls are TRBV5-1 and TRBJ1-3; D is possibly TRBD1 (5 bases). V was cut by 2 bases and J by 4 bases, with 16 bases left in between. CDR1 and CDR2 from the germline V gene are SGHRS and YFSETQ. CDR3 length: 16 residues.

In its sample, this clonotype was seen many times. The chain joins TRBV3-1 to TRBJ2-1; D ambiguous. The CDR3 totals 12 residues. The ends were cut back, 1 base at V and 9 bases at J, with 7 bases in the middle. Germline CDR1 and CDR2: LGHDT and YNNKEL (reference sequence). CDR3 sequence (DNA): TGTGCCAGCAGCCAAGTTACTTCTGAGCAGTTCTTC. Amino acids: CASSQVTSEQFF.

The chain joins TRBV7-6 to TRBJ2-2; D assignment may be TRBD1 or TRBD2 (6 bases each). The V gene lost 2 bases and the J gene lost 4 bases, with 11 bases spanning the gap. CDR1 is SGHVS and CDR2 is FNYEAQ in the germline V gene. The CDR3 consists of 15 residues. CDR3 residues: CASSLYGGLTGELFF. The CDR3, as DNA: TGTGCCAGCAGCTTATATGGGGGGCTCACCGGGGAGCTGTTTTTT.

This clonotype was counted between two and nine times. The V call is TRBV6-1, the J call TRBJ2-7; D is perhaps TRBD1 or TRBD2 (5 bases each). This CDR3 is built from 17 residues. V was cut by 8 bases and J by 5 bases, with 28 bases left in between. Germline V lookup: CDR1 MNHNS, CDR2 SASEGT. CDR3 residues: CASHHGARGVFDDEQYV. In DNA, the CDR3 is TGTGCCAGCCACCATGGGGCCCGGGGCGTATTCGATGACGAGCAGTACGTC.

This clonotype was counted a few times. This chain connects TRBV7-9 to TRBJ2-5, with 7 bases identical to TRBD2. V lost 1 base to trimming and J lost 5 bases; unmatched junction nucleotides: 7. Germline lookup yields CDR1 SEHNR and CDR2 FQNEAQ (reference sequence). The CDR3 covers 15 residues. The CDR3 is CASSLGLADGETQYF. In nucleotides, the CDR3 is TGTGCCAGCAGCTTAGGTCTAGCGGACGGGGAGACCCAGTACTTC.

The rearrangement joins TRBV7-3 to TRBJ2-7; 7 bases align to TRBD1. Per the germline V gene, CDR1 is SGHTA and CDR2 is FQGTGA. The CDR3 runs 15 residues. Losses at the gene ends were 3 bases for V and 4 bases for J; bases not matched to a gene: 9. DNA of the CDR3: TGTGCCAGCAGCTTGGGACAGTTATTTGGTTACGAGCAGTACTTC. Translation gives CASSLGQLFGYEQYF.